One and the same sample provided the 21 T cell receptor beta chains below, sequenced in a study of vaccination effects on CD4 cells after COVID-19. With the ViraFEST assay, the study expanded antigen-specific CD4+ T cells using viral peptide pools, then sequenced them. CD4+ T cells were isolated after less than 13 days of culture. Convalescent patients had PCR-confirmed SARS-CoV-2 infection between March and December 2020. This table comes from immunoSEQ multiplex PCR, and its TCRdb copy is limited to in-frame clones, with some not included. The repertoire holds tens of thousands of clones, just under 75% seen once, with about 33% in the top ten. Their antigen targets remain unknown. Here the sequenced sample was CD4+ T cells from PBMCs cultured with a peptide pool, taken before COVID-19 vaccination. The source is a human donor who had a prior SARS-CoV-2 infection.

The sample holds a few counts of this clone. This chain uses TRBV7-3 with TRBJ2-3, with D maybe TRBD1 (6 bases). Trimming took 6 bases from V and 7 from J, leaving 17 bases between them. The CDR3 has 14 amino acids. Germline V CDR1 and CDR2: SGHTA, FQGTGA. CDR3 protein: CASSQTTQGYTQYF. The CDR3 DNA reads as TGTGCCAGCAGTCAAACTACACAGGGATATACGCAGTATTTT.

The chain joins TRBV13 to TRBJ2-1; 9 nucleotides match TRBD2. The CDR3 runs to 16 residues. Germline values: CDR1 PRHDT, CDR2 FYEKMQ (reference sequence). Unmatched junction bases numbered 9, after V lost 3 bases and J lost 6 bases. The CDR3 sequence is CASSLLSRAGGNEQFF. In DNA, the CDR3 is TGTGCCAGCAGCTTGCTAAGTCGAGCGGGAGGCAATGAGCAGTTCTTC. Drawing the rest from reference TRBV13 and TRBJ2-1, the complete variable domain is AAGVIQSPRHLIKEKRETATLKCYPIPRHDTVYWYQQGPGQDPQFLISFYEKMQSDKGSIPDRFSAQQFSDYHSELNMSSLELGDSALYFCASSLLSRAGGNEQFFGPGTRLTVL.

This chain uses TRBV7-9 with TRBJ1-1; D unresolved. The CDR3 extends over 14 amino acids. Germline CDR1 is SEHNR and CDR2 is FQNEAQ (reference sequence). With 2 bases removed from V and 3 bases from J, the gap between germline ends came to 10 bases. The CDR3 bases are TGTGCCAGCAGCTTATGGAGTACTTACACTGAAGCTTTCTTT. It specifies CASSLWSTYTEAFF.

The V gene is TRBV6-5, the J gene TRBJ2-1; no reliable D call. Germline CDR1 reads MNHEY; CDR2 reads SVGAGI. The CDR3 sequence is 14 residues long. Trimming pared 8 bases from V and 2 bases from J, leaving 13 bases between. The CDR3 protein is CASGRVITYNEQFF. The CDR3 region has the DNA TGTGCCAGCGGCAGAGTAATAACCTACAATGAGCAGTTCTTC.

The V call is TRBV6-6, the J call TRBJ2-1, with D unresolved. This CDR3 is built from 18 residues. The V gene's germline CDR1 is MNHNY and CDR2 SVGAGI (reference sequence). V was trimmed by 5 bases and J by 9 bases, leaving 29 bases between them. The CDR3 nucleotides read TGTGCCAGCAGTCATCCCCCGACGATGGGCCCAACTGATGGTGAGCAGTTCTTC. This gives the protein CASSHPPTMGPTDGEQFF.

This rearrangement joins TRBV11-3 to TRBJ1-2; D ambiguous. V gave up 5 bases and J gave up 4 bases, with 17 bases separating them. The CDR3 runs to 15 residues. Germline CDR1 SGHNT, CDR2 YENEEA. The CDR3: CASSPTDRSTYGYTF. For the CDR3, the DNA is TGTGCCAGCAGCCCCACGGACCGATCTACCTATGGCTACACCTTC.

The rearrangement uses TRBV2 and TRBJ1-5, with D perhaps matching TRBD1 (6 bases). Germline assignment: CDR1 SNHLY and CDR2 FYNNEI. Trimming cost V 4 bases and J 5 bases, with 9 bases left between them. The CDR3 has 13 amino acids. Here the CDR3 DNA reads TGTGCCAGCAGTGCGGGACAATATCAGCCCCAGCATTTT. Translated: CASSAGQYQPQHF. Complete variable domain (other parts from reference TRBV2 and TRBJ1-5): EPEVTQTPSHQVTQMGQEVILRCVPISNHLYFYWYRQILGQKVEFLVSFYNNEISEKSEIFDDQFSVERPDGSNFTLKIRSTKLEDSAMYFCASSAGQYQPQHFGDGTRLSIL.

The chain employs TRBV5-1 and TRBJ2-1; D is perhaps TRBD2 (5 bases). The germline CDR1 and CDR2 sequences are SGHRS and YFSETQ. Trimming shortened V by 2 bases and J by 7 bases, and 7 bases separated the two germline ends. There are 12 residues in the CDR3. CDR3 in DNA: TGCGCCAGCAGCTTTTGGGAGAATGAGCAGTTCTTC. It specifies CASSFWENEQFF.

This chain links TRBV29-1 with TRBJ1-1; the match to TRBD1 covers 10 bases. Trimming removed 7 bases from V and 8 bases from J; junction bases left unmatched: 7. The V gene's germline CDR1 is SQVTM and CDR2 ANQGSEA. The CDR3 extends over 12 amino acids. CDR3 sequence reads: CSAWGQGQEAFF. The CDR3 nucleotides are TGCAGCGCCTGGGGACAGGGGCAGGAAGCTTTCTTT.

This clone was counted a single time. CDR3 residues: CASSHPGQGRETQYF. The CDR3 nucleotides are TGTGCCAGCAGTCACCCGGGACAGGGACGGGAGACCCAGTACTTC. The chain links TRBV6-2 or TRBV6-3 to TRBJ2-5, with 9 nucleotides matching TRBD1. The CDR3 has 15 residues. Germline trimming cut 5 bases from V and 5 bases from J; bases unmatched to any gene: 9. Germline lookup yields CDR1 MNHEY and CDR2 SVGEGT.

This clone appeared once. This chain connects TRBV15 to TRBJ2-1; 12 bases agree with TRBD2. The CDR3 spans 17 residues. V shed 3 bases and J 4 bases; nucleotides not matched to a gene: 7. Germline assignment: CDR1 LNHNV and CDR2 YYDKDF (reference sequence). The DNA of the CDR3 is TGTGCCACCAGCAGGGATAACCTAGCGGGGGGGTACAATGAGCAGTTCTTC. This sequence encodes CATSRDNLAGGYNEQFF.

The CDR3: CAIRTPTRRNSPLHF. The CDR3 DNA is TGTGCCATCAGAACCCCAACCCGCAGAAATTCACCCCTCCACTTT. The chain links TRBV10-3 to TRBJ1-6; unclear D gene. Germline V gives CDR1 ENHRY, CDR2 SYGVKD. The CDR3 runs to 15 residues. The V gene lost 6 bases and the J gene lost 7 bases, with 16 bases spanning the gap.

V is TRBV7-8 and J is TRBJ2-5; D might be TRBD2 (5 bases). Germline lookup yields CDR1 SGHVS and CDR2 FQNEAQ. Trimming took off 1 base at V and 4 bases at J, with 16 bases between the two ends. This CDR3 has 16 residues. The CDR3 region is CASSLGGSAGGETQYF. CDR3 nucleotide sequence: TGTGCCAGCAGCTTAGGAGGTAGCGCAGGAGGAGAGACCCAGTACTTC.

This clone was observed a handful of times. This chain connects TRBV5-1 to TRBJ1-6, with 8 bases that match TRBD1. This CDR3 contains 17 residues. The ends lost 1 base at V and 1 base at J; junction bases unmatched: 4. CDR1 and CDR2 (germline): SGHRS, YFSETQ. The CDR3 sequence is CASSLSYRGSYNSPLHF. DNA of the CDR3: TGCGCCAGCAGCTTGTCGTACAGGGGGTCCTATAATTCACCCCTCCACTTT.

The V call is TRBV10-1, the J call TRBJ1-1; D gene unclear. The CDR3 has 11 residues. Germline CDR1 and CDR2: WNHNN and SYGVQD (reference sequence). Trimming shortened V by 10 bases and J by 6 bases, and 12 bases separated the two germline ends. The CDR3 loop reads CATVSPPEAFF. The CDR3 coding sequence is TGCGCCACCGTGTCTCCCCCTGAAGCTTTCTTT.

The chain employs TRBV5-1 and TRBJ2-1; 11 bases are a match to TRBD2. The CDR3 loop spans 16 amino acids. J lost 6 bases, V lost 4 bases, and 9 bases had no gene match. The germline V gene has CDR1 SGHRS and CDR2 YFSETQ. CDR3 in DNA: TGCGCCAGCAGCCTTAATAGCGGGGGGGCTGTCAATGAGCAGTTCTTC. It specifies CASSLNSGGAVNEQFF.

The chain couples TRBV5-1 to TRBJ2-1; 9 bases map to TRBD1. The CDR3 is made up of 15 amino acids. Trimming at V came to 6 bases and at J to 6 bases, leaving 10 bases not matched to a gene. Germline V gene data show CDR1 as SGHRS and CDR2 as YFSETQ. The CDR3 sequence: CASTPGTGFINEQFF. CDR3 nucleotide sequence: TGCGCCAGCACCCCCGGGACAGGGTTTATCAATGAGCAGTTCTTC.

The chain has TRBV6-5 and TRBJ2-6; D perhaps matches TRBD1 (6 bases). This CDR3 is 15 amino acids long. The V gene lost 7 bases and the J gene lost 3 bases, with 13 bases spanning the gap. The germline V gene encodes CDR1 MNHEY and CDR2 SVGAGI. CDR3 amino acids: CASTSETGGANVLTF. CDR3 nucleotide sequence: TGTGCCAGCACCTCCGAGACAGGTGGGGCCAACGTCCTGACTTTC.

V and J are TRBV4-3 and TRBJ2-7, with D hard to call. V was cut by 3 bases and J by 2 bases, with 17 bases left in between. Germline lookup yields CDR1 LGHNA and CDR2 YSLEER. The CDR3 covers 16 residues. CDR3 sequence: CASSHRTGSLAYEQYF. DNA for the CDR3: TGCGCCAGCAGCCACCGAACCGGATCTCTCGCCTACGAGCAGTACTTC.

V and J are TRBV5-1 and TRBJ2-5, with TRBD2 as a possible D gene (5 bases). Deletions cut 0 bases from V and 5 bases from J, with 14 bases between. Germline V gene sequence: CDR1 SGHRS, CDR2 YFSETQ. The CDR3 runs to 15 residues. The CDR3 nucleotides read TGCGCCAGCAGCTTGGCCCTAGGAGCGGAGGAGACCCAGTACTTC. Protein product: CASSLALGAEETQYF.

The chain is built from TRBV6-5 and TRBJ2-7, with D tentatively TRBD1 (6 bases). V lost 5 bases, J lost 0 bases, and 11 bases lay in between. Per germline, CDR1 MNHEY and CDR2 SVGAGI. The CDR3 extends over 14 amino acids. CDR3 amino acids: CASSRNRVSYEQYF. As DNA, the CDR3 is TGTGCCAGCAGTAGAAACAGGGTCTCCTACGAGCAGTACTTC.